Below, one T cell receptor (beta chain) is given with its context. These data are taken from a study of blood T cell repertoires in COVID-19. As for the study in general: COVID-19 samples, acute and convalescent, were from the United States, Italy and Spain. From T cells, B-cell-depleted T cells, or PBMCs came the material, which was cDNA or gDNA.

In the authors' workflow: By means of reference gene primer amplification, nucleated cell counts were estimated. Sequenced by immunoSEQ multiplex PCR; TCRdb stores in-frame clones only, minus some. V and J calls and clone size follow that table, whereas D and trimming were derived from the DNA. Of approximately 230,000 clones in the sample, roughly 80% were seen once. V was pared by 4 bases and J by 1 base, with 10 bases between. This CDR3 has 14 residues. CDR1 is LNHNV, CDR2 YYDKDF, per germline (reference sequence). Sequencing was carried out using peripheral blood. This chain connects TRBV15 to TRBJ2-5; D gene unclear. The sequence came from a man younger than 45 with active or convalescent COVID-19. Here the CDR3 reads CATSILPGQETQYF. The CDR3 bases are TGTGCCACCAGCATCCTCCCGGGCCAAGAGACCCAGTACTTC.